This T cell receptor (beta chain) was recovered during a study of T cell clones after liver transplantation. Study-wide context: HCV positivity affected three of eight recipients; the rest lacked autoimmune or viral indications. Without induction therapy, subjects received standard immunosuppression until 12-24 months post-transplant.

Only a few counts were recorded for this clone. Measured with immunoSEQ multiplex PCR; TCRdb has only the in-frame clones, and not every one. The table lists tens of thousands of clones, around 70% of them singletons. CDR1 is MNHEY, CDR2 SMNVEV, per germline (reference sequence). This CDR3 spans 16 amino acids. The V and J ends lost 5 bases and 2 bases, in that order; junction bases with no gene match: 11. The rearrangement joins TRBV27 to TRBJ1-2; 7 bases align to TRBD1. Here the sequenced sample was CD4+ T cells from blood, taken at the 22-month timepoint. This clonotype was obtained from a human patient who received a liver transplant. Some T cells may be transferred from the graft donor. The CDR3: CASSPLGGRQNYGYTF. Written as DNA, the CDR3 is TGTGCCAGCAGTCCATTAGGGGGCAGACAGAACTATGGCTACACCTTC.